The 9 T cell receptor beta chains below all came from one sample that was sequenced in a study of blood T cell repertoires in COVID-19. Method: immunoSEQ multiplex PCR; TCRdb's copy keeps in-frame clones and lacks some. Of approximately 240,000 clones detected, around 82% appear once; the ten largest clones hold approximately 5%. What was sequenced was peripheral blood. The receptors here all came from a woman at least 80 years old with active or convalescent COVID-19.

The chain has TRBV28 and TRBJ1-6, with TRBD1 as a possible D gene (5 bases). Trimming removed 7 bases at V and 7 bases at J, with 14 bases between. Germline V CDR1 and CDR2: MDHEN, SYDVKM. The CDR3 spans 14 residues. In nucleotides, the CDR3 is TGTGCCAGCATGTGGTTGGCAGGGAATTCACCCCTCCACTTT. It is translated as CASMWLAGNSPLHF.

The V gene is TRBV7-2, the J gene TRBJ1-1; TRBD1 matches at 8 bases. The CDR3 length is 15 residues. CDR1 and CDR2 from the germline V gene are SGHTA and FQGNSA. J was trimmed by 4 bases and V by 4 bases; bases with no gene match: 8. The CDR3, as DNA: TGTGCCAGCAGCTGGTCCGGGACAGGTTCCACTGAAGCTTTCTTT. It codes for CASSWSGTGSTEAFF.

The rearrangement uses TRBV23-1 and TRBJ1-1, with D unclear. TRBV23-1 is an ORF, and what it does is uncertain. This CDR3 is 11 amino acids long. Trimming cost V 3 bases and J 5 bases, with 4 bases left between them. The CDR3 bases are TGCGCCAGCAGTCATCGGACTGAAGCTTTCTTT. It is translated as CASSHRTEAFF.

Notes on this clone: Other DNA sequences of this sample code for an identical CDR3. Here the CDR3 DNA reads TGCGCCAGCAGCCTACAGGGGGTCACTGAAGCTTTCTTT. It encodes CASSLQGVTEAFF. V usage is TRBV5-1 and J usage is TRBJ1-1, with 8 bases lining up with TRBD1. V lost 4 bases, J lost 4 bases, and 3 bases stayed unmatched. CDR3 length equals 13 residues. Germline lookup yields CDR1 SGHRS and CDR2 YFSETQ.

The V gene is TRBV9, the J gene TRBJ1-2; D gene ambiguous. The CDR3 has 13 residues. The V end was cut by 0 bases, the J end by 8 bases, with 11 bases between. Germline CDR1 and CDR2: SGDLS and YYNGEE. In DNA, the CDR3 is TGTGCCAGCAGCGTAGACGCCGGCGGAGGCTACACCTTC. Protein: CASSVDAGGGYTF.

The CDR3 spells CASRGGDRSLPDNQPQHF. The CDR3 DNA is TGTGCCAGTAGGGGGGGGGACAGGAGCCTTCCCGACAATCAGCCCCAGCATTTT. This chain links TRBV19 with TRBJ1-5, with 8 bases fitting TRBD1. The length of the CDR3 is 18 residues. CDR1 is LNHDA and CDR2 is SQIVND in the germline V gene (reference sequence). With V trimmed by 6 bases and J by 3 bases, 16 bases remained unmatched.

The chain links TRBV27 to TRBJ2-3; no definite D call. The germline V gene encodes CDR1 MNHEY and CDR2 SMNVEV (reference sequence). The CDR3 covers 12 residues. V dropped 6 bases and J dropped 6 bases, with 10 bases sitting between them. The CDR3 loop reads CASRVLRDTQYF. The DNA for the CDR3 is TGTGCCAGCAGGGTACTGCGGGATACGCAGTATTTT.

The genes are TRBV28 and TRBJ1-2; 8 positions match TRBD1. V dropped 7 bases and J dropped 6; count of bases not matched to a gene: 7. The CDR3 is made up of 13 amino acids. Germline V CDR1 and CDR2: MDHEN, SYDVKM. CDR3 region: CASTRQGLDGYTF. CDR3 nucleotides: TGTGCCAGCACCCGACAGGGGTTGGATGGCTACACCTTC.

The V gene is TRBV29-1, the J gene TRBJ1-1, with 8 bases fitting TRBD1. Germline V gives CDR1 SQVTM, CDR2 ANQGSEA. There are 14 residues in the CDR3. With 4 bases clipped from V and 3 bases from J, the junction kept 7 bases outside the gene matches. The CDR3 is CSVGQGAVDTEAFF. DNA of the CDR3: TGCAGCGTTGGTCAGGGGGCGGTGGACACTGAAGCTTTCTTT.